This T cell receptor beta chain appears in the sequencing data of a study of post-analysis software for immune sequencing data. Overall study results and limits: Relative to controls, patients with multiple sclerosis showed significantly lower normalized Chao1 diversity. Patients carried 4 or 5 TRBV segments more frequently than controls did, and TRBV5-6, TRBV5-1 and TRBV20-1 were among them.

The germline V gene has CDR1 SGHTA and CDR2 FQGNSA. Trimming stripped 2 bases from V and 0 bases from J, with 13 bases between. The length of the CDR3 is 17 residues. This clonotype turned up a few times. Its target is unknown. Prepared libraries of TCR beta cDNA carried unique molecular identifiers. TCRdb reprocessed the PCR reads via MiXCR and lists one record per CDR3 protein. The sample records approximately 460,000 distinct CDR3 sequences, roughly 46% being singletons. The source material was blood. The J gene is TRBJ1-4, the V gene TRBV7-2; weak D call: TRBD1 (6 bases). The receptor comes from a girl aged 10-17 years with multiple sclerosis. CDR3: CASSLQGLKATNEKLFF. DNA of the CDR3: TGTGCCAGCAGCTTACAGGGGTTAAAGGCAACTAATGAAAAACTGTTTTTT.